One sample yielded the 14 T cell receptor beta chains listed below, sequenced in a study of blood T cell repertoires in COVID-19. Produced via immunoSEQ multiplex PCR; TCRdb's table is partial and in-frame only. The profile shows 270,000 or so clones, 90% of them singletons. Sequencing was done on a sample of peripheral blood. These receptor sequences come from a woman between 55 and 75 years old with COVID-19, enrolled during active disease.

This sequence joins TRBV3-1 (or the pseudogene TRBV3-2) and TRBJ1-2; D perhaps matches TRBD1 (5 bases). Trimming removed 1 base at V and 8 bases at J, with 11 bases between. The CDR3 spans 13 residues. Per germline, CDR1 LGHDT and CDR2 YNNKEL (reference sequence). The CDR3 sequence is CASSQVLRQGYTF. Here the CDR3 DNA reads TGTGCCAGCAGCCAAGTCCTAAGACAGGGCTACACCTTC.

This chain links TRBV9 with TRBJ2-7; unclear D gene. CDR3 length: 13 amino acids. The germline V and J ends were trimmed by 3 bases and 4 bases, with 11 bases remaining between them. Germline V lookup: CDR1 SGDLS, CDR2 YYNGEE. In nucleotides, the CDR3 is TGTGCCAGCAGCGACGACTTGAATTACGAGCAGTACTTC. It specifies CASSDDLNYEQYF.

This clone showed up just once. The gene calls are TRBV6-4 and TRBJ1-5, with 8 nucleotides matching TRBD1. Germline V gives CDR1 MRHNA, CDR2 SNTAGT. This CDR3 has 15 amino acids. With V trimmed by 3 bases and J by 2 bases, 3 bases remained unmatched. The CDR3 DNA sequence: TGTGCCAGCAGTGAATCGACAGGGGGCAATCAGCCCCAGCATTTT. Its translation: CASSESTGGNQPQHF.

The chain couples TRBV13 to TRBJ1-1, with TRBD1 matching over 8 bases. The trim removed 5 bases at V and 4 bases at J, leaving 12 bases unmatched. CDR1 and CDR2 from the germline V gene are PRHDT and FYEKMQ (reference sequence). The CDR3 spans 16 residues. This CDR3 is CASSPPGQDKATEAFF. CDR3 bases: TGTGCCAGCAGCCCCCCGGGACAGGATAAGGCCACTGAAGCTTTCTTT.

V gene TRBV29-1 combines with J gene TRBJ1-4; D uncertain. Trimming shortened V by 2 bases and J by 4 bases, and 8 bases separated the two germline ends. The CDR3 runs to 13 residues. Germline V gene data show CDR1 as SQVTM and CDR2 as ANQGSEA. CDR3 sequence reads: CSVESGINEKLFF. CDR3 in DNA: TGCAGCGTTGAATCGGGGATTAATGAAAAACTGTTTTTT.

The chain's CDR3 is CASSFIGDWSYEQYF. The CDR3 bases are TGTGCCAGCAGCTTTATTGGGGACTGGTCCTACGAGCAGTACTTC. The chain joins TRBV5-5 to TRBJ2-7; D is possibly TRBD2 (6 bases). The V end was cut by 2 bases, the J end by 1 base, with 13 bases between. CDR1 and CDR2 from the germline V gene are SGHKS and YYEKEE (reference sequence). The CDR3 length is 15 residues.

The chain links TRBV7-3 to TRBJ2-1; 8 bases align to TRBD2. The CDR3 contains 18 residues. V was clipped by 4 bases and J by 6 bases; unmatched bases: 17. The V gene's germline CDR1 is SGHTA and CDR2 FQGTGA. The CDR3 sequence is CASSSAGTRARGINEQFF. The DNA of the CDR3 is TGTGCCAGCAGCTCCGCCGGGACTAGAGCCCGGGGGATCAATGAGCAGTTCTTC.

J is TRBJ1-3 and V is TRBV6-5; the match to TRBD1 covers 9 bases. V lost 2 bases, J lost 2 bases, and 4 bases stayed unmatched. Germline CDR1 is MNHEY and CDR2 is SVGAGI. The CDR3 runs 16 residues. The CDR3 nucleotides are TGTGCCAGCAGTTACGAACAGGGGGCAACTGGAAACACCATATATTTT. This encodes CASSYEQGATGNTIYF.

The gene calls are TRBV5-1 and TRBJ1-3; 8 bases agree with TRBD1. J was trimmed by 4 bases and V by 6 bases; bases with no gene match: 15. The CDR3 totals 17 residues. Germline V CDR1 and CDR2: SGHRS, YFSETQ. This CDR3 is CASTLEGTGSYGNTIYF. CDR3 in DNA: TGCGCCAGCACCTTAGAGGGGACAGGTTCTTACGGAAACACCATATATTTT.

The V and J genes are TRBV12-3 or TRBV12-4 and TRBJ1-5; no clear D gene. The CDR3 extends over 13 amino acids. Trimming left V 6 bases short and J 7 bases short, with 13 bases between. The CDR3 reads CASRQTRTQPQHF. Written as DNA, the CDR3 is TGTGCCAGCAGACAGACCCGTACCCAGCCCCAGCATTTT.

This chain links TRBV25-1 with TRBJ1-1, with TRBD1 matching over 7 bases. CDR1 is MGHDK and CDR2 is SYGVNS in the germline V gene. V was clipped by 6 bases and J by 4 bases; unmatched bases: 11. The CDR3 covers 15 residues. For the CDR3, the DNA is TGTGCCAGCAGACAGACTGGGACAGCGGGCACTGAAGCTTTCTTT. Amino acid sequence: CASRQTGTAGTEAFF.

Worth noting for this clone: The same CDR3 also results from other DNA sequences found in this sample. V is TRBV5-5 and J is TRBJ1-5; D possibly corresponds to TRBD1 (5 bases). The V end was cut by 0 bases, the J end by 6 bases, with 7 bases between. Germline CDR1 reads SGHKS; CDR2 reads YYEKEE (reference sequence). The CDR3 consists of 13 residues. CDR3 bases: TGTGCCAGCAGCTTGGCCGGGGGTCAGCCCCAGCATTTT. Protein: CASSLAGGQPQHF.

On this clone: Germline is not matched at one junction end, which may reflect a read error. The chain recombines TRBV5-3 with TRBJ1-5, with D possibly matching TRBD1 (5 bases). TRBV5-3 is recorded as an ORF, its role being uncertain. This CDR3 comprises 16 residues. CDR3 residues: CARRFARGGWHQPQHF. The CDR3 DNA sequence: TGTGCCAGACGCTTCGCACGGGGGGGGTGGCATCAGCCCCAGCATTTT.

J is TRBJ1-2 and V is TRBV27; 7 bases agree with TRBD1. CDR1 and CDR2 from the germline V gene are MNHEY and SMNVEV (reference sequence). V trimming: 5 bases; J trimming: 2 bases; junction bases outside the gene matches: 14. The CDR3 extends over 17 amino acids. CDR3 protein: CASSPITGALPNYGYTF. In DNA, the CDR3 is TGTGCCAGCAGTCCGATCACAGGGGCCCTACCAAACTATGGCTACACCTTC.